A single sample gave rise to the 23 T cell receptor beta chains below, sequenced in a study of regulatory T cells. Amplification used 52 TRBV primers and 13 TRBJ primers. This table comes from immunoSEQ multiplex PCR, and its TCRdb copy is limited to in-frame clones, with some not included. The top ten hold 2.4% of the sample, which has about 35,000 clones, about 91% seen once. Whole-study findings and limits: In CD3G-deficient patients, conventional CD4+ T cells were enriched for hydrophobic CDR3 residues at positions 6 and 7.

Their cognate antigens are unknown. Sequencing used conventional CD4+ T cells sorted from blood. These receptors were taken from a person aged 18 to 30 with CD3G deficiency.

This rearrangement joins TRBV19 to TRBJ2-2; D unclear. Germline loops: CDR1 LNHDA, CDR2 SQIVND (reference sequence). Trimming cost V 4 bases and J 7 bases, with 7 bases left between them. The CDR3 consists of 12 residues. CDR3 sequence (DNA): TGTGCCAGTAGTACCCTAGGCGGGGAGCTGTTTTTT. Translating it yields CASSTLGGELFF.

The chain employs TRBV19 and TRBJ2-2, with D possibly TRBD1 on 5 matching bases. CDR3 length: 15 residues. The V end was cut by 7 bases, the J end by 5 bases, with 17 bases between. From germline, CDR1 is LNHDA and CDR2 SQIVND (reference sequence). CDR3: CASTNAAGWTGELFF. The DNA of the CDR3 is TGTGCCAGTACCAATGCGGCAGGGTGGACCGGGGAGCTGTTTTTT.

The chain couples TRBV28 to TRBJ2-1; D might be TRBD2 (6 bases). The CDR3 totals 14 residues. V gave up 6 bases and J gave up 2 bases, with 11 bases separating them. Germline CDR1 MDHEN, CDR2 SYDVKM. The CDR3 DNA reads as TGTGCCAGCAGGCAGGGAGGCGCCTACAATGAGCAGTTCTTC. Translated, it gives CASRQGGAYNEQFF.

V and J are TRBV19 and TRBJ1-5; possibly TRBD1 for D (5 bases). Trimming cost V 5 bases and J 6 bases, with 17 bases left between them. The CDR3 is 15 residues long. CDR1 is LNHDA and CDR2 is SQIVND in the germline V gene (reference sequence). The chain's CDR3 is CASSGGTRSSQPQHF. Written as DNA, the CDR3 is TGTGCCAGTAGTGGAGGGACCCGGTCCAGTCAGCCCCAGCATTTT.

The chain has TRBV11-2 and TRBJ2-6, with D hard to call. The germline V and J ends were trimmed by 4 bases and 11 bases, with 12 bases remaining between them. The CDR3 sequence is 13 residues long. Germline V gives CDR1 SGHAT, CDR2 FQNNGV. The CDR3 nucleotides are TGTGCCAGCAGCTCTAACCTTTGGGACGTCCTGACTTTC. This gives the protein CASSSNLWDVLTF.

The rearrangement links TRBV13 to TRBJ1-3; no reliable D call. The germline V gene has CDR1 PRHDT and CDR2 FYEKMQ (reference sequence). CDR3 length: 16 amino acids. Trimming took 3 bases from V and 0 from J, leaving 12 bases between them. In DNA, the CDR3 is TGTGCCAGCAGCTTGCGAGGAGCCCCCTCTGGAAACACCATATATTTT. Its translation is CASSLRGAPSGNTIYF.

The genes are TRBV19 and TRBJ1-5, with 8 nucleotides matching TRBD1. The CDR3 is 14 residues long. The germline CDR1 and CDR2 sequences are LNHDA and SQIVND (reference sequence). V lost 7 bases to trimming and J lost 6 bases; unmatched junction nucleotides: 8. CDR3 loop: CASNNRGIGQPQHF. The CDR3, as DNA: TGTGCCAGTAATAACAGGGGGATCGGTCAGCCCCAGCATTTT.

The V gene is TRBV6-6, the J gene TRBJ1-5; the D gene is possibly TRBD1 (6 bases). CDR3 length: 14 amino acids. CDR1 and CDR2 from the germline V gene are MNHNY and SVGAGI (reference sequence). V was cut by 5 bases and J by 5 bases, with 13 bases left in between. CDR3 sequence (DNA): TGTGCCAGCAGTCCCCACAGGGAACATCAGCCCCAGCATTTT. Translated, it gives CASSPHREHQPQHF.

V usage is TRBV6-1 and J usage is TRBJ2-6; weak D call: TRBD2 (5 bases). The V end lost 3 bases, the J end lost 1 base, and 7 bases lay between the germline ends. Germline V gene data show CDR1 as MNHNS and CDR2 as SASEGT. CDR3 length: 15 amino acids. CDR3 coding DNA: TGTGCCAGCAGTGATCTAGCTTCTGGGGCCAACGTCCTGACTTTC. Translation gives CASSDLASGANVLTF.

A single count supports this clone. The rearrangement links TRBV28 to TRBJ2-7, with 7 bases that match TRBD2. This CDR3 contains 14 residues. The J segment lost 3 bases and the V segment lost 3 bases, leaving 5 bases of the junction unmatched. Germline V gene lookup returns CDR1 MDHEN and CDR2 SYDVKM. The CDR3 loop reads CASSLGGTNYEQYF. The CDR3 DNA follows: TGTGCCAGCAGTTTGGGAGGGACGAACTACGAGCAGTACTTC.

The J gene is TRBJ2-3, the V gene TRBV11-2, with D possibly matching TRBD1 (6 bases). The V gene lost 2 bases and the J gene lost 1 base, with 10 bases spanning the gap. The CDR3 loop spans 15 amino acids. Germline V gene lookup returns CDR1 SGHAT and CDR2 FQNNGV. The CDR3 loop reads CASSLKGDGTDTQYF. Written as DNA, the CDR3 is TGTGCCAGCAGCTTAAAGGGGGACGGCACAGATACGCAGTATTTT.

V usage is TRBV28 and J usage is TRBJ1-5, with D hard to call. From germline, CDR1 is MDHEN and CDR2 SYDVKM. Deletions cut 2 bases from V and 5 bases from J, with 13 bases between. This CDR3 is built from 15 residues. DNA of the CDR3: TGTGCCAGCAGTTTAGGATCTGGGGAACATCAGCCCCAGCATTTT. Amino acid sequence: CASSLGSGEHQPQHF. Using reference TRBV28 and TRBJ1-5 for the parts outside the CDR3, the full variable domain is DVKVTQSSRYLVKRTGEKVFLECVQDMDHENMFWYRQDPGLGLRLIYFSYDVKMKEKGDIPEGYSVSREKKERFSLILESASTNQTSMYLCASSLGSGEHQPQHFGDGTRLSIL.

In this sample, this clone turned up once. V is TRBV7-8 and J is TRBJ2-3; TRBD2 aligns across 8 bases. The germline CDR1 and CDR2 sequences are SGHVS and FQNEAQ. CDR3 length: 17 residues. The J segment lost 1 base and the V segment lost 7 bases, leaving 13 bases of the junction unmatched. CDR3 residues: CASIPGLVPSGTDTQYF. CDR3 DNA sequence: TGTGCCAGCATCCCGGGACTAGTGCCTTCCGGCACAGATACGCAGTATTTT.

This chain links TRBV7-2 with TRBJ1-2; tentative D call: TRBD1 (5 bases). Per the germline V gene, CDR1 is SGHTA and CDR2 is FQGNSA. This CDR3 is 13 amino acids long. The V end lost 2 bases, the J end lost 7 bases, and 11 bases lay between the germline ends. This CDR3 is CASSLQGDGGYTF. DNA of the CDR3: TGTGCCAGCAGCTTACAGGGTGACGGTGGCTACACCTTC.

The chain recombines TRBV28 with TRBJ2-7, with D perhaps TRBD1 (5 bases). The ends were cut back, 5 bases at V and 3 bases at J, with 11 bases in the middle. The CDR3 loop spans 13 amino acids. The germline V gene has CDR1 MDHEN and CDR2 SYDVKM. CDR3 bases: TGTGCCAGCAGTGGCTGGGGCGGCTACGAGCAGTACTTC. This codes for CASSGWGGYEQYF.

The J gene is TRBJ2-1, the V gene TRBV30; D may be TRBD2 (6 bases). This CDR3 has 17 residues. Trimming took 0 bases from V and 4 from J, leaving 19 bases between them. CDR1 GTSNPN and CDR2 SVGIG come from the germline V gene (reference sequence). The CDR3 here is CAWSVRSGSFLYNEQFF. The CDR3 DNA sequence: TGTGCCTGGAGTGTACGGAGCGGGTCCTTTTTGTACAATGAGCAGTTCTTC. The full variable domain, with the rest looked up from reference TRBV30 and TRBJ2-1, is SQTIHQWPATLVQPVGSPLSLECTVEGTSNPNLYWYRQAAGRGLQLLFYSVGIGQISSEVPQNLSASRPQDRQFILSSKKLLLSDSGFYLCAWSVRSGSFLYNEQFFGPGTRLTVL.

The chain has TRBV7-9 and TRBJ2-1; D unclear. The CDR3 consists of 12 residues. CDR1 SEHNR and CDR2 FQNEAQ come from the germline V gene (reference sequence). The V end lost 2 bases, the J end lost 9 bases, and 8 bases lay between the germline ends. CDR3 DNA: TGTGCCAGCAGCTTAAGTAGGAGTGAGCAGTTCTTC. Its translation is CASSLSRSEQFF.

The genes are TRBV6-1 and TRBJ2-7; D is uncertain. Germline CDR1 is MNHNS and CDR2 is SASEGT. The germline V and J ends were trimmed by 5 bases and 5 bases, with 7 bases remaining between them. There are 11 residues in the CDR3. The CDR3 sequence is CASSYRDEQYF. CDR3 nucleotide sequence: TGTGCCAGCAGTTACCGGGACGAGCAGTACTTC.

The chain is built from TRBV7-9 and TRBJ1-1; D remains ambiguous. The germline V gene encodes CDR1 SEHNR and CDR2 FQNEAQ (reference sequence). CDR3 length: 15 amino acids. V lost 4 bases, J lost 6 bases, and 18 bases lay in between. The CDR3 here is CASSSASDRNAEAFF. The CDR3 DNA reads as TGTGCCAGCAGCTCCGCCTCTGACCGTAACGCTGAAGCTTTCTTT.

The chain uses TRBV7-8 and TRBJ1-1, with unresolved D. This CDR3 is 13 amino acids long. V lost 5 bases and J lost 4, with 11 bases in between. Germline CDR1 SGHVS, CDR2 FQNEAQ. CDR3 DNA: TGTGCCAGCAGCCGGAGGCCCGCCACTGAAGCTTTCTTT. Residues: CASSRRPATEAFF.

This clone has only one observation. The V call is TRBV5-1, the J call TRBJ2-7; TRBD1 matches at 9 bases. The J segment lost 4 bases and the V segment lost 4 bases, leaving 3 bases of the junction unmatched. CDR3 length: 13 amino acids. Germline V lookup: CDR1 SGHRS, CDR2 YFSETQ. The DNA for the CDR3 is TGCGCCAGCAGCCAAGACAGGGGGTACGAGCAGTACTTC. The encoded protein is CASSQDRGYEQYF.

The genes are TRBV28 and TRBJ1-6; D gene unclear. CDR3 length: 16 amino acids. Between the trimmed V and J ends, which lost 3 bases and 6 bases, there was a span of 15 bases. Looked up from germline, CDR1 is MDHEN and CDR2 is SYDVKM. The CDR3: CASSLRAGLTNSPLHF. In nucleotides, the CDR3 is TGTGCCAGCAGTTTGAGGGCCGGTTTGACTAATTCACCCCTCCACTTT.

The V and J genes are TRBV28 and TRBJ2-4; 7 bases agree with TRBD2. CDR3 size: 16 residues. Per germline, CDR1 MDHEN and CDR2 SYDVKM. Losses at the gene ends were 5 bases for V and 1 base for J; bases not matched to a gene: 8. In DNA form, the CDR3 reads TGTGCCAGCAGTCCGGGAGGATCACTGGCCAAAAACATTCAGTACTTC. Protein sequence: CASSPGGSLAKNIQYF.